This T cell receptor (beta chain) appears in the sequencing data of a study of cytomegalovirus exposure and HLA in healthy donors (dated by TCRdb to the late 2010s). The study in broad terms: In an earlier analysis of some 610 of the donors, approximately 260 Gb of sequence data and 100 million or so unique TCR beta sequences from roughly 200 million T cells were reported. An early release covering roughly 640 HLA-typed donors comprised about 290 gigabases of sequencing data and tens of millions of unique TCR sequences. The genetic ancestry cluster associated with self-reported Caucasian donors included about 81% of the 398 genotyped donors. The study aimed to test whether signatures of past pathogen exposure could be identified by cataloging public T cell receptors. The study profiled the T cell repertoires of hundreds of subjects by immunosequencing and related them to cytomegalovirus serostatus. In addition to the first cohort of 666 subjects, a separate validation cohort of 120 different subjects was used. High-throughput TCR immunosequencing, statistical association of individual TCRs with disease status, and machine learning were combined to predict cytomegalovirus infection status. A later analysis re-analyzed previously published TCR beta repertoires from approximately 670 donors and added high-resolution HLA genotyping to study TCR occurrence patterns. In the later analysis, no new phenotypic data were used to find candidate immune exposures; instead, reliance was placed on TCR beta sequences and their occurrence across donors. An earlier analysis of several hundred of the donors applied high-throughput TCR beta sequencing to assess whether each TCR beta V gene segment acted as functional or pseudogenic. Alongside the repertoire data, information on donor age, sex, ethnicity and CMV serostatus was compiled. A later genetic analysis used genome-wide SNP genotypes for about three fifths of the 666 donors, treating that subset as a discovery cohort. Every repertoire in the discovery cohort had been generated on one and the same sequencing platform. HLA typing included class I and class II loci at four-digit resolution. The number of donors typed differed by locus, with roughly 629-640 for A, B, C, DRB1 and DQB1, more than 500 for DQA1, approximately 570 for DPA1, and under 490 for DPB1. A handful of DR-DQ haplotypes were treated as single units for association and clustering because of strong linkage in the cohort. Among 398 genotyped donors of the cohort, an average of approximately 230,000 unique TCR beta nucleotide sequences were sequenced per donor, roughly 18% of them non-productive. Study-wide conclusions, independent of this receptor: Because HLA typing was unavailable for some donors at each locus, only the typed subset was used in association tests. A later analysis found that TCR association rates varied across HLA loci, with DRB1 alleles showing the most associated TCRs and HLA-C alleles the fewest. A further reported finding was that TCR beta sequences accurately predicted the HLA-A and HLA-B alleles for most subjects in the first cohort. Some IMGT-functional V segments, including TRBV6-2 and TRBV6-3, could not be distinguished by the 87-base-pair reads and were therefore excluded. Broadly in line with IMGT annotations, most TCR beta V segments showed up in productive rearrangements about 87% or about 30% of the time in an earlier analysis of under 700 of the donors. Specific HLA alleles were associated with 15,000 to 20,000 TCR beta sequences at a false discovery rate of 0.05 in a later analysis. Several of the top co-occurrence clusters appeared to be linked to parvovirus B19, influenza, CMV and Epstein-Barr virus, according to a later analysis. Sequencing depth was assumed to be roughly uniform across donors in the presence/absence analyses, though that assumption may not hold. The sequencing pipeline was judged likely to have produced a cluster of highly shared sequence variants as a technical artifact. In vitro tests confirmed that a few of the cytomegalovirus-associated TCR beta chains recognize cytomegalovirus antigens. The earlier analysis of approximately 590 of the donors excluded roughly 16 rarely observed V segments, including chromosome 9 orphons, because counts were too low. In a later analysis, HLA-associated TCR beta chains showed more clonal expansion and lower generation probabilities than non-associated chains that were equally common. The study gave a list of about 160 TCR beta chains associated with cytomegalovirus. Assigning TCR associations to individual alleles was difficult when HLA alleles, especially DR and DQ, strongly co-occurred. The only immune exposure information available for the cohort was CMV serostatus. Linkage disequilibrium might explain the correlated functional status among segregating V segments, but an unknown experimental factor could not be excluded. The authors suggested that the approach could potentially be generalized to other disease states and immunological phenotypes. V-gene and J-gene trimming of TCR beta chains was associated with a missense DCLRE1C variant in a later genetic analysis, and the association was replicated in an independent cohort. In a later genetic analysis, fewer N-insertions in productive TCRs were reported among donors in an Asian-associated ancestry cluster than the roughly 670-donor mean. The classifier was reported to diagnose cytomegalovirus status with high specificity and sensitivity in both the original cohort and the validation cohort. Most CMV-associated TCR beta chains appeared to be HLA-restricted in a later analysis, and the HLA associations seemed to be driven largely by CMV exposure. The cohort was sequenced for TCR beta chains only, and without alpha or paired-chain data the features that could be detected were limited. Across donors, most TCR sequences were observed very rarely, whereas some public TCRs were present in many individuals.

CDR1 and CDR2 were assigned from the germline V gene (reference sequence) as MNHEY and SMNVEV. Here V drops 3 bases and J drops 5 bases, and the junction holds 13 bases not matched to any gene. The CDR3 covers 17 residues, taking in both the cysteine and the phenylalanine. Just the 51-base CDR3 DNA is kept, in frame starting at base 1. Notes on this clone: Its antigen is still unknown. Qualities for individual bases were not recorded, and no much larger clone is one base off.

In total, roughly 710 healthy bone marrow donors made up the cohort. At the time of sampling, every cohort member was nominally healthy, though immune exposures that went unrecorded were likely present. The donor was CMV seropositive and was included in the group of 250 to 300 seropositive cohort members. A peripheral blood sample was provided by each donor, and peripheral blood mononuclear cells were used for TCR beta sequencing. Genomic DNA was extracted from the blood cell samples with the Qiagen DNeasy Blood Extraction Kit. The receptor library was made with the immunoSEQ multiplex PCR assay. For the multiplex PCR, a mixture combining 60 forward primers for TCR Vbeta segments and 13 reverse primers for TCR Jbeta segments was used. The CDR3 region of rearranged TCR beta genes was amplified from genomic DNA by a multiplex PCR assay. The amplified TCR beta libraries were sequenced on the Illumina HiSeq System as 87-base-pair reads. The published analysis was carried out like this. In a later analysis, roughly 80 million unique TCR beta chains were counted across the roughly 610 repertoires, and roughly 9.9 million of these chains were shared by at least two donors. Raw reads were error-corrected and collapsed into unique sequences with a nearest-neighbor algorithm that merged closely related sequences to remove PCR and sequencing errors. To assign V, D and J gene segments, CDR3 sequences were aligned to IMGT reference sequences. Each retained sequence needed at least a six-nucleotide match to both a V gene segment and a J gene segment. A rearrangement counted as productive if the CDR3 had no stop codons and remained in frame with V and J, and every other rearrangement counted as non-productive. CDR3 was defined by IMGT convention, running from the second conserved V-encoded cysteine to the conserved J-encoded phenylalanine. The earlier analysis of roughly 590 of the donors excluded any sequence lacking an unambiguous match to a single V gene segment. An earlier analysis of several hundred of the donors classified V segments as functional when productive rearrangements were above 56.7% and as segregating when the standard deviation between donors was above 5%. A statistical classification framework was built for diagnosing cytomegalovirus status from the catalog of TCR beta chain sequences. A later analysis assigned V and J genes by comparing TCR nucleotide sequences with IMGT/GENE-DB human TR gene sequences. Using the TCRdist pipeline, a later analysis assigned CDR3 sequences along with most-parsimonious VDJ recombination scenarios. In a later analysis, each TCR beta chain was defined by its CDR3 amino acid sequence together with its V-gene family, and reads without a unique V-gene family were excluded. As a way to deal with suspected cross-contamination and a sequencing artifact, a later analysis dropped approximately 570 nucleotide sequences that were highly shared and had low generation probability. In a later analysis, a clonal expansion index for each public chain was calculated from normalized within-repertoire ranks of inferred template counts. Generation probabilities in a later analysis came from a VDJ recombination model fitted to out-of-frame rearrangements, and those results were checked against IGoR. A later analysis scored TCR-TCR, TCR-HLA and TCR-CMV co-occurrence with hypergeometric tests, applying a repertoire-size bias correction to TCR pairs. A later analysis estimated false discovery rates by permuting HLA or CMV assignments 20 times. In a later analysis, co-occurring TCRs were grouped using DBSCAN, with TCRdist sequence similarity added in when clustering inside HLA-allele-positive subsets. Repertoires with fewer than 30,000 or more than 120,000 public chains, plus five repertoires with anomalous nucleotide sharing, were excluded from co-occurrence clustering. TCRdb re-hosts the immuneACCESS table, in-frame sequences only. Its copies lack some clones; in the studies checked, an unresolved V gene accounts for under half of them, and the cause for the rest is not known. The V and J calls and clone size come from that table; D and trimming were worked out from the DNA. Recorded for this sample are roughly 68,000 clones; 75% of them occurred a single time. The ten biggest clones cover about 8% of the sample.

This TCR was recovered from a woman in her 30s in good health and CMV-seropositive. Sequencing was carried out using PBMCs. Here the chain combines TRBV27 and TRBJ2-7; 10 central bases correspond to TRBD2. The CDR3 protein sequence reads: CASSFRRGAGGRNEQYF. In nucleotides, the sequence is TGTGCCAGCAGTTTCCGCAGGGGAGCGGGAGGGAGAAACGAGCAGTACTTC.